The 11 T cell receptor beta chains listed next were all sequenced from one sample in a study of cytomegalovirus exposure and HLA in healthy donors. Only in-frame clones appear in the TCRdb table, and some are missing; sequencing was by immunoSEQ multiplex PCR. The repertoire consists of over 200,000 clones, with 90% occurring once and the leading ten covering approximately 3%. Material: PBMCs. Source of these receptors: a woman aged 30 to 39 in good health and CMV-seronegative.

V is TRBV5-6 and J is TRBJ2-2; D remains ambiguous. There are 15 residues in the CDR3. V lost 3 bases, J lost 4 bases, and 13 bases lay in between. Germline CDR1 reads SGHDT; CDR2 reads YYEEEE. This chain's CDR3 is CASSYGTLATGELFF. For the CDR3, the DNA is TGTGCCAGCAGCTACGGAACTCTCGCCACCGGGGAGCTGTTTTTT.

The chain has TRBV4-3 and TRBJ2-7; 15 bases agree with TRBD2. The CDR3 sequence is 19 residues long. CDR1 and CDR2 from the germline V gene are LGHNA and YSLEER. Unmatched junction bases numbered 10, after V lost 1 base and J lost 3 bases. CDR3 DNA sequence: TGCGCCAGCAGCCAAGGGGCAGGGGGACTAGCGGGAGGAGTCTACGAGCAGTACTTC. Protein product: CASSQGAGGLAGGVYEQYF.

The genes are TRBV28 and TRBJ1-1; D gene ambiguous. Germline V gives CDR1 MDHEN, CDR2 SYDVKM. This CDR3 has 16 amino acids. V was pared by 0 bases and J by 1 base, with 12 bases between. As DNA, the CDR3 is TGTGCCAGCAGTTTATGGCGATGGCGGGGGAACACTGAAGCTTTCTTT. As protein: CASSLWRWRGNTEAFF. Drawing the rest from reference TRBV28 and TRBJ1-1, the complete variable domain is DVKVTQSSRYLVKRTGEKVFLECVQDMDHENMFWYRQDPGLGLRLIYFSYDVKMKEKGDIPEGYSVSREKKERFSLILESASTNQTSMYLCASSLWRWRGNTEAFFGQGTRLTVV.

Here the CDR3 DNA reads TGTGCCAGCACCGCAGGGGGGAGGGGATCGGGCTACACCTTC. It is translated as CASTAGGRGSGYTF. V is TRBV9 and J is TRBJ1-2, with 7 bases lining up with TRBD1. The junction had 13 bases not matched to a gene; V was cut back by 6 bases and J by 8 bases. The germline V gene encodes CDR1 SGDLS and CDR2 YYNGEE. The CDR3 has 14 amino acids.

This clone showed up just once. The CDR3 bases are TGCAGCGTTGGGCTCTCTAGCGGGAGGGCACAAGCGCAGTATTTT. Amino acids: CSVGLSSGRAQAQYF. The chain employs TRBV29-1 and TRBJ2-3; 12 positions agree with TRBD2. Germline CDR1 reads SQVTM; CDR2 reads ANQGSEA. J lost 10 bases, V lost 4 bases, and 12 bases had no gene match. The CDR3 runs to 15 residues.

The chain joins TRBV11-2 to TRBJ2-7; the D is unclear. The CDR3 spans 12 residues. Trimming shortened V by 2 bases and J by 5 bases, and 7 bases separated the two germline ends. The V gene's germline CDR1 is SGHAT and CDR2 FQNNGV. CDR3 in amino acids: CASSLIANEQYF. CDR3 DNA: TGTGCCAGCAGCTTAATAGCCAACGAGCAGTACTTC.

The rearrangement links TRBV9 to TRBJ2-2, with 10 bases matching TRBD2. CDR1 is SGDLS, CDR2 YYNGEE, per germline. V shed 0 bases, J shed 1 base, and the junction held 3 bases outside the gene matches. The CDR3 totals 17 residues. The CDR3 protein is CASSVDRTSGNTGELFF. CDR3 nucleotides: TGTGCCAGCAGCGTAGATCGGACTAGCGGGAACACCGGGGAGCTGTTTTTT.

This clone has more than one count but fewer than ten. This chain links TRBV6-5 with TRBJ2-4; 10 bases are shared with TRBD2. The J segment lost 2 bases and the V segment lost 6 bases, leaving 4 bases of the junction unmatched. The CDR3 spans 15 residues. Germline CDR1 and CDR2: MNHEY and SVGAGI. The CDR3 loop reads CASRDSGRTKNIQYF. The CDR3 DNA is TGTGCCAGCAGAGATAGCGGGAGGACCAAAAACATTCAGTACTTC.

V usage is TRBV30 and J usage is TRBJ2-7; TRBD1 agrees at 8 bases. CDR3 length equals 13 residues. In germline, CDR1 is GTSNPN, CDR2 SVGIG (reference sequence). V shed 3 bases, J shed 7 bases, and the junction held 8 bases outside the gene matches. CDR3 loop: CAWRWQGAREQYF. The DNA of the CDR3 is TGTGCCTGGAGGTGGCAGGGGGCGCGGGAGCAGTACTTC.

This rearrangement joins TRBV14 to TRBJ2-7; 7 positions agree with TRBD1. The CDR3 totals 16 residues. Germline V lookup: CDR1 SGHDN, CDR2 FVKESK. The V segment lost 0 bases and the J segment 2 bases; nucleotides outside the gene matches: 7. The CDR3 spells CASSQDTGQPAYEQYF. CDR3 bases: TGTGCCAGCAGCCAAGACACGGGACAGCCAGCCTACGAGCAGTACTTC.

This chain uses TRBV6-6 with TRBJ2-1, with 8 bases that match TRBD2. The junction had 3 bases not matched to a gene; V was cut back by 5 bases and J by 9 bases. CDR3 length: 12 residues. CDR1 and CDR2 (germline): MNHNY, SVGAGI (reference sequence). CDR3 bases: TGTGCCAGCAGTACTAGCGGAACTGAGCAGTTCTTC. Protein product: CASSTSGTEQFF.